The present TCR beta chain was sequenced within a study of blood T cell repertoires in COVID-19 (TCRdb year 2020). Study-wide context: Collaborator samples came from the United States, Italy and Spain and covered acute and convalescent phases of COVID-19. The repertoires were released in a freely available public database intended as a resource for research on the immune response to SARS-CoV-2. The sample metadata nearly always contained a de-identified subject ID, COVID-19 status, age in years and sex. Deeply sampled blood TCRbeta repertoires from subjects exposed to, actively infected with, or recovered from COVID-19 were included in the dataset. Where available, HLA class I and class II types were obtained from metadata supplied by the sample provider rather than from assay-based typing. The material from the prospective study consisted of cDNA or gDNA derived from T cells, B-cell-depleted T cells, or PBMCs. The samples were drawn from two sources: the first 160 participants of the ongoing ImmuneRACE study, and 1,000 to 1,500 subjects contributed by 6 global collaborators. The study at large found these results: The amount of clinical and demographic metadata varied by source and participant and was provided uncurated.

TCRbeta CDR3 regions were amplified from genomic DNA by means of the immunoSEQ Assay, a bias-controlled multiplex PCR. Concerning the study's data processing: The number of nucleated cells in each sample was estimated from the amplification of reference gene primers within the assay. Sequence reads were collapsed and filtered to measure the absolute abundance of every unique TCRbeta CDR3 rearrangement. For each sample, productive Simpson clonality was calculated as the square root of Simpson's diversity index over productive rearrangements. Sourced from immuneACCESS, this table was stored by TCRdb with only in-frame sequences that have V and J called. A share of the clones is absent; for the studies checked, an unresolved V gene accounts for under half, and the remainder has no known explanation. For V, J and clone size, that table is used; D and trimming come from the DNA. Across this sample there are about 250,000 clones, with approximately 90% seen only once. 1.5% to 2% of the sample is taken by the ten largest.

A note on this clone: Its antigen is still unknown. No base quality values were provided; no much bigger clone lies one nucleotide off.

In the prospective study, participants were about 18 to 90 years old, resided in about two dozen geographic areas of the United States, and were enrolled through a virtual design. In the prospective study, cohorts were assigned on the basis of participant-reported clinical history obtained from a screening survey and a study questionnaire. Recovered participants in ImmuneRACE Cohort 3 were defined as having two consecutive negative NP/OP PCR tests, clearance from a healthcare professional, or resolution of symptoms. Each participant in the prospective study had whole blood, serum and a nasopharyngeal or oropharyngeal swab collected by mobile phlebotomists. Additional blood draws and questionnaires over a 2-month period could optionally be provided by prospective study participants. Prospective study blood samples were shipped either frozen or at room temperature before DNA extraction. V and J lose 9 bases and 2 bases, and a span of 10 bases separates them. Counted from cysteine to phenylalanine, this CDR3 has 13 amino acids. The sequence is cut down to CDR3 DNA, 39 bases in frame from base 1.

Recombination joined TRBV12-3 or TRBV12-4 with TRBJ1-4; TRBD1 could be the D gene, as 6 bases match. Sequenced input: PBMCs or T cells enriched from blood (not recorded which). This receptor was taken from a woman younger than 35 who had recovered from COVID-19. The CDR3 region: CASKGQTNEKLFF. The sequence in DNA is TGTGCCAGTAAAGGACAGACTAATGAAAAACTGTTTTTT.